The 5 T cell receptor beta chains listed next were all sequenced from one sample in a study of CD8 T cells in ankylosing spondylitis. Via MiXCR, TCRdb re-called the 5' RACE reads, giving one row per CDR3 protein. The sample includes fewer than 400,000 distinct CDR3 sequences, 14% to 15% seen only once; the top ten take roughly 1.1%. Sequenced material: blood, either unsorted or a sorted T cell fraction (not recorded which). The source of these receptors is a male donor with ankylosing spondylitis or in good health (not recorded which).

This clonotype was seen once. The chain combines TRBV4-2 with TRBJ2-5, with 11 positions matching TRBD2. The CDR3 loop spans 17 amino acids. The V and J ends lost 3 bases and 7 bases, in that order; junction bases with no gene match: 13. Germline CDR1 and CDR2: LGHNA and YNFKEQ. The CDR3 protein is CASSHVLAGGREGTQYF. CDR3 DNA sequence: TGTGCCAGCAGCCACGTCCTAGCGGGGGGTCGGGAGGGGACCCAGTACTTC.

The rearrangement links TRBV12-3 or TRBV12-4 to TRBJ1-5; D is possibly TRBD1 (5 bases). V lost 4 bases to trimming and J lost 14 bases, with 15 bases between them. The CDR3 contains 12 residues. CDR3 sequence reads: CASSSGPPMKHF. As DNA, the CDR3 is TGTGCCAGCAGTTCGGGACCTCCGATGAAGCATTTT.

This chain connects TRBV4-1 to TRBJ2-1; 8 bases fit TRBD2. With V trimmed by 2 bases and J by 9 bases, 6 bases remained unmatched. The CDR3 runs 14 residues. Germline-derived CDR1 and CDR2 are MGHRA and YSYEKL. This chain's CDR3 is CASSQIGTSREQFF. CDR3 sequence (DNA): TGCGCCAGCAGCCAAATAGGGACTAGTCGTGAGCAGTTCTTC.

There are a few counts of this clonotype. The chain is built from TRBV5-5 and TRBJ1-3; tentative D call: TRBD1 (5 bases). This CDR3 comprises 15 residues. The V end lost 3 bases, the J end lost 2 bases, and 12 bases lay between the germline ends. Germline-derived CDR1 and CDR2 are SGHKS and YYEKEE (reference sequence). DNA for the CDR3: TGTGCCAGCAGCTCGGGACCTTCGCCTGGAAACACCATATATTTT. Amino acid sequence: CASSSGPSPGNTIYF.

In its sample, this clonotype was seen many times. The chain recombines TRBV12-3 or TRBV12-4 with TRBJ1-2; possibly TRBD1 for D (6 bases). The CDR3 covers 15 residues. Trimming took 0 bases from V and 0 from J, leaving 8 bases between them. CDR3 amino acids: CASSLAWTANYGYTF. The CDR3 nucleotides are TGTGCCAGCAGTTTAGCCTGGACAGCTAACTATGGCTACACCTTC.